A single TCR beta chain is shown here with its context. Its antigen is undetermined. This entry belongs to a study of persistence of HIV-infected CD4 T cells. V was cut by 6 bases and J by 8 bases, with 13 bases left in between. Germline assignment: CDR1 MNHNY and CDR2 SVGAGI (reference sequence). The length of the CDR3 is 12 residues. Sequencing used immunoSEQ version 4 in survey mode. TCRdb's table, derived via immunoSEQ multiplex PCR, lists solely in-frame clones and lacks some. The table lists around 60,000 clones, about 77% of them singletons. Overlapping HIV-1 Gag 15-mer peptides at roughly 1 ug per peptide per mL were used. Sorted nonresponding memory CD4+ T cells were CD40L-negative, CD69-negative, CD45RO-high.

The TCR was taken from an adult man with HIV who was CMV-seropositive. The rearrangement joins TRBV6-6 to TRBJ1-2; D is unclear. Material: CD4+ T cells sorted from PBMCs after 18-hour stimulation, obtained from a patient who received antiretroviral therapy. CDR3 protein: CASSGTREGYTF. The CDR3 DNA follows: TGTGCCAGCAGCGGTACGAGGGAGGGCTACACCTTC.